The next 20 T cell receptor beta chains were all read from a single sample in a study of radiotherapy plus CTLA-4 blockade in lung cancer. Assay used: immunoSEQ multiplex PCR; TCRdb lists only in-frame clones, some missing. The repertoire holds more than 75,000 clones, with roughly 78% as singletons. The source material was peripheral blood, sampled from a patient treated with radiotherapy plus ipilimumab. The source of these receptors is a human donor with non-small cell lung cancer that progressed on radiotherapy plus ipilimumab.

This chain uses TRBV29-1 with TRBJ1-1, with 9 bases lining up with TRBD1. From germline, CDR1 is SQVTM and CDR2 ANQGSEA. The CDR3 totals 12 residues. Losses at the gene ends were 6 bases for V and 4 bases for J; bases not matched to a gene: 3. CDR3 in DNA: TGCAGCGTAGACAGGGGGAGCACTGAAGCTTTCTTT. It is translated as CSVDRGSTEAFF.

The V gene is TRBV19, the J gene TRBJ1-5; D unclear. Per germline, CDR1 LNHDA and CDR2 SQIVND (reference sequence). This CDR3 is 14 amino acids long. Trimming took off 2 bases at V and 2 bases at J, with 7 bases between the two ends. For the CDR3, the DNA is TGTGCCAGTAGTATACCCGGGGGCAATCAGCCCCAGCATTTT. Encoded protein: CASSIPGGNQPQHF.

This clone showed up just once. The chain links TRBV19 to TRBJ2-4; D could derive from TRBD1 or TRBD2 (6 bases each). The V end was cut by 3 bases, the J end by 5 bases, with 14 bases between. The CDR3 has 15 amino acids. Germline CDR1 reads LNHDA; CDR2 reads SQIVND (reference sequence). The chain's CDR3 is CASSIGGHIQNIQYF. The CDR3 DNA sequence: TGTGCCAGTAGTATCGGGGGACACATTCAAAACATTCAGTACTTC.

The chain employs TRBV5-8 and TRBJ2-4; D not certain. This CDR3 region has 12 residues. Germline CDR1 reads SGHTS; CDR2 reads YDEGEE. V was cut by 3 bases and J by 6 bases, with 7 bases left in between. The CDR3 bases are TGTGCCAGCAGCTCGGTGGGAAACATTCAGTACTTC. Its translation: CASSSVGNIQYF.

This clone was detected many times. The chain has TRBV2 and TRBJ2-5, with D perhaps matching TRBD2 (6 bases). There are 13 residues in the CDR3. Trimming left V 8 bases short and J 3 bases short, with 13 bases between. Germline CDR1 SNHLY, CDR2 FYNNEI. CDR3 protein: CASGTEVEETQYF. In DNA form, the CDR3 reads TGTGCCAGCGGGACTGAAGTCGAAGAGACCCAGTACTTC.

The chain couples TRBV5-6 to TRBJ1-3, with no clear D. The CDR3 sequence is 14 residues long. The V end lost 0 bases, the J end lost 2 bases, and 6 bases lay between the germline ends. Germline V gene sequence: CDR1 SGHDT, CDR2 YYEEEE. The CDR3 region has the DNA TGTGCCAGCAGCTTGGGCCCCCCTGGAAACACCATATATTTT. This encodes CASSLGPPGNTIYF.

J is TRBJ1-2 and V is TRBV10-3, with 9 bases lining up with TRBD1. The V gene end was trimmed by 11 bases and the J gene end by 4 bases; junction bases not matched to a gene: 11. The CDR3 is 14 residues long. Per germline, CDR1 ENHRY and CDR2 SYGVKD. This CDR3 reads CASQQGADIYGYTF. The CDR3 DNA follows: TGTGCCTCCCAACAGGGGGCTGATATCTATGGCTACACCTTC.

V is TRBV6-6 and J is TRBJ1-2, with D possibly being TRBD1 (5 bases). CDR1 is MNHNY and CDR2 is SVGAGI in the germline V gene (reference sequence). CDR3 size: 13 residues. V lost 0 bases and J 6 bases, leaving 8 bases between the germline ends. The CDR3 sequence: CASSYSGGDGYTF. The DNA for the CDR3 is TGTGCCAGCAGTTACTCTGGGGGGGATGGCTACACCTTC.

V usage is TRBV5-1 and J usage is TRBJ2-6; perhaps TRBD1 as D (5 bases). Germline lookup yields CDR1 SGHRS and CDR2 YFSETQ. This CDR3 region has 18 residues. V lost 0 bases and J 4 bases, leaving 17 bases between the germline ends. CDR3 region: CASSLDPRVVSGANVLTF. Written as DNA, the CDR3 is TGCGCCAGCAGCTTGGATCCCAGGGTGGTGTCAGGGGCCAACGTCCTGACTTTC.

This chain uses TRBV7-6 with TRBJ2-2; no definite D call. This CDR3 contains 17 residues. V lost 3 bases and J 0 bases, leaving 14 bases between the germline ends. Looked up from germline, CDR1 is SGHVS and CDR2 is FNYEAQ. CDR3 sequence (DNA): TGTGCCAGCAGCTTCTCCCGTGGGCACGCGAACACCGGGGAGCTGTTTTTT. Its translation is CASSFSRGHANTGELFF.

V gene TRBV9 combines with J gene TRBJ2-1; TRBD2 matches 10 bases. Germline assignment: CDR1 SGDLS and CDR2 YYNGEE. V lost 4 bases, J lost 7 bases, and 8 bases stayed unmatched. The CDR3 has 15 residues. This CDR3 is CASSPRVAGGNEQFF. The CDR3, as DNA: TGTGCCAGCAGCCCGCGGGTAGCGGGAGGAAATGAGCAGTTCTTC.

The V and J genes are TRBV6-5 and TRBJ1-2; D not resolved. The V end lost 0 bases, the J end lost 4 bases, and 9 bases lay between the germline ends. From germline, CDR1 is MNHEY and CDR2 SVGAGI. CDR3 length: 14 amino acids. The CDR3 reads CASSYSDGAYGYTF. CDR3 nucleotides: TGTGCCAGCAGTTACTCGGACGGAGCCTATGGCTACACCTTC.

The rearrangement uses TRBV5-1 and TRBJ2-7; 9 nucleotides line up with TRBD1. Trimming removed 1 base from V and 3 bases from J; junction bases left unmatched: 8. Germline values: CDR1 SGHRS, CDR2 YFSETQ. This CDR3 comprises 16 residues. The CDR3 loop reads CASSLRGQGYVYEQYF. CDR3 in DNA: TGCGCCAGCAGCTTGAGGGGACAGGGCTACGTCTACGAGCAGTACTTC.

DNA of the CDR3: TGTGCCAGCAGCCAAGTGGAAACAGATACGCAGTATTTT. It is translated as CASSQVETDTQYF. The genes are TRBV4-2 and TRBJ2-3; D gene unclear. V lost 1 base, J lost 3 bases, and 5 bases lay in between. Per the germline V gene, CDR1 is LGHNA and CDR2 is YNFKEQ. The CDR3 totals 13 residues.

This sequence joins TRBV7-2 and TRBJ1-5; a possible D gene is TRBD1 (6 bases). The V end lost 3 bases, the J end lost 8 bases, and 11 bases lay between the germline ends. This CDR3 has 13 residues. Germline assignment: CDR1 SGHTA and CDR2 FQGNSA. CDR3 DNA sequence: TGTGCCAGCAGCTTGTCGGGGGGCGAGCCCCAGCATTTT. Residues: CASSLSGGEPQHF.

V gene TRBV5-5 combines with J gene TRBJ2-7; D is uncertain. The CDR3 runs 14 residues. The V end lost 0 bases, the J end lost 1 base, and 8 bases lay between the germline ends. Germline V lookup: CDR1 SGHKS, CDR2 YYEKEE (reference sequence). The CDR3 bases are TGTGCCAGCAGCTTGGGAGGTTCTTCCTACGAGCAGTACTTC. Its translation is CASSLGGSSYEQYF.

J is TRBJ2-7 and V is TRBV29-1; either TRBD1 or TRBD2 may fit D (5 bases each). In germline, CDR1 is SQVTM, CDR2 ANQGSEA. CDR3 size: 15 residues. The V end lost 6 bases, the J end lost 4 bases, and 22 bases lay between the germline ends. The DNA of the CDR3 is TGCAGCGTCCAATTGGGACCGGGCCTTAGGTACGAGCAGTACTTC. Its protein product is CSVQLGPGLRYEQYF.

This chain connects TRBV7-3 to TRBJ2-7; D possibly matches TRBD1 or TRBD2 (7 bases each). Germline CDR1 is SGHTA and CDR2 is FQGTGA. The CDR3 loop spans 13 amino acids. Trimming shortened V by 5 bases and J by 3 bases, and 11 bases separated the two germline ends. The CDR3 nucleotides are TGTGCCAGCAGCCAGGGGGGGAGCTACGAGCAGTACTTC. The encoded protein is CASSQGGSYEQYF.

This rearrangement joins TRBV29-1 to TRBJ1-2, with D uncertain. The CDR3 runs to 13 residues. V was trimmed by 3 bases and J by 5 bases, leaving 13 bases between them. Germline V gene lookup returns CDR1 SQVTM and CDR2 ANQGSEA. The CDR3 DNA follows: TGCAGCGTTGAGCTGAGGCAGACTTATGGCTACACCTTC. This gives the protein CSVELRQTYGYTF.

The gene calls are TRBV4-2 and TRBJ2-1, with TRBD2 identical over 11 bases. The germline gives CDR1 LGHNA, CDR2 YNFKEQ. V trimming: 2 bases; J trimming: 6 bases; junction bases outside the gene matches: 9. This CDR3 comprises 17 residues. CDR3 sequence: CASSQLSLAGAINEQFF. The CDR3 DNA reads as TGTGCCAGCAGCCAATTGTCACTAGCGGGGGCGATCAATGAGCAGTTCTTC.